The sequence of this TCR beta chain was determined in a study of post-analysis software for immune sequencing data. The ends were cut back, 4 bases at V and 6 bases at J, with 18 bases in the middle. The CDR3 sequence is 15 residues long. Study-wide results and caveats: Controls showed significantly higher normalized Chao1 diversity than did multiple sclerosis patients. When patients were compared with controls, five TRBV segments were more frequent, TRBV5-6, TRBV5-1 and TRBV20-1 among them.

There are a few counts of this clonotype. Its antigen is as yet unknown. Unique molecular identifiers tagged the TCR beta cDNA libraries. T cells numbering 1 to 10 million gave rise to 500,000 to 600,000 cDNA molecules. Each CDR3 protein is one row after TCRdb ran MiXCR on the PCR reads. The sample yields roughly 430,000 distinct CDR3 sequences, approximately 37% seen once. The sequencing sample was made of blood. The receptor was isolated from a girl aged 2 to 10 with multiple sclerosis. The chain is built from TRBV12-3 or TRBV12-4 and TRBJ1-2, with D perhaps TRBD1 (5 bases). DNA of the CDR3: TGTGCCAGCAGTTGGGACCTCCCGGAGGTACATGGCTACACCTTC. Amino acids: CASSWDLPEVHGYTF.